The next 22 T cell receptor beta chains were all read from a single sample in a study of blood T cell repertoires in COVID-19. Profiled with immunoSEQ multiplex PCR; TCRdb holds only in-frame clones, not every one. Of roughly 140,000 clones in the sample, about 83% were seen once. Sequenced: PBMCs or T cells enriched from blood (not recorded which). Source of these receptors: a woman aged 45-65 years who had been exposed to COVID-19.

The rearrangement uses TRBV9 and TRBJ1-2; D is unclear. V lost 4 bases to trimming and J lost 3 bases, with 19 bases between them. Germline V gives CDR1 SGDLS, CDR2 YYNGEE. This CDR3 contains 16 residues. Here the CDR3 reads CASSPTPLYDYYGYTF. The CDR3 DNA reads TGTGCCAGCAGCCCTACCCCGTTATACGATTACTATGGCTACACCTTC.

The chain combines TRBV12-5 with TRBJ1-5; 7 bases agree with TRBD1. The CDR3 covers 16 residues. V was pared by 8 bases and J by 4 bases, with 14 bases of the junction left unmatched. Per the germline V gene, CDR1 is LGHNT and CDR2 is FRNRAP. As DNA, the CDR3 is TGTGCTAGTATGAAACCACAGGGGCTTGGGAATCAGCCCCAGCATTTT. Translation: CASMKPQGLGNQPQHF.

The CDR3 here is CASSTGGRVSPLHF. CDR3 DNA: TGTGCCAGCAGTACAGGGGGCAGGGTTTCACCCCTCCACTTT. This chain joins TRBV28 and TRBJ1-6; TRBD1 matches at 9 bases. The J segment lost 9 bases and the V segment lost 5 bases, leaving 5 bases of the junction unmatched. This CDR3 region has 14 residues. The germline V gene has CDR1 MDHEN and CDR2 SYDVKM.

About this clone: A junction boundary mismatches the germline segment, possibly from a read error. The rearrangement uses TRBV7-7 and TRBJ1-4; D may be TRBD1 (6 bases). Germline CDR1 reads SSHAT; CDR2 reads FNYEAQ (reference sequence). CDR3 length: 14 residues. The CDR3, as DNA: TGTGCTAGCAGCTTGGTGGCAGGGGATGAAAAACTGTTTTTT. This sequence encodes CASSLVAGDEKLFF.

J is TRBJ2-1 and V is TRBV4-3; TRBD2 aligns across 7 bases. The CDR3 runs to 13 residues. Unmatched junction bases numbered 7, after V lost 4 bases and J lost 10 bases. Germline CDR1 LGHNA, CDR2 YSLEER. The CDR3 nucleotides read TGCGCCAGCAGCCTCTCGATGGGAGGGGAGCAGTTCTTC. Translated: CASSLSMGGEQFF.

The rearrangement links TRBV19 to TRBJ1-1; D ambiguous. Trimming took 4 bases from V and 4 from J, leaving 13 bases between them. The CDR3 length is 14 residues. The germline V gene encodes CDR1 LNHDA and CDR2 SQIVND (reference sequence). As DNA, the CDR3 is TGTGCCAGTAGTACCCTCGGGAGGAGCACTGAAGCTTTCTTT. Translation gives CASSTLGRSTEAFF.

This clone appeared a few times. The V gene is TRBV9, the J gene TRBJ2-3, with a possible D match to TRBD2 (6 bases). The V end was cut by 3 bases, the J end by 5 bases, with 10 bases between. The germline V gene has CDR1 SGDLS and CDR2 YYNGEE. This CDR3 spans 13 amino acids. The CDR3 coding sequence is TGTGCCAGCAGCGGTCCGGGGGAAGATACGCAGTATTTT. Protein product: CASSGPGEDTQYF.

J is TRBJ2-7 and V is TRBV6-5; a weak D match, TRBD2 (5 bases). Germline assignment: CDR1 MNHEY and CDR2 SVGAGI. This CDR3 has 14 amino acids. With 8 bases removed from V and 2 bases from J, the gap between germline ends came to 16 bases. CDR3: CASLLGPGTYEQYF. The CDR3 DNA follows: TGTGCCAGCCTTCTTGGACCGGGAACCTACGAGCAGTACTTC.

The chain employs TRBV6-5 and TRBJ2-5; no clear D gene. The CDR3 extends over 11 amino acids. Germline values: CDR1 MNHEY, CDR2 SVGAGI. V shed 5 bases and J shed 5 bases, with 6 bases lying between them. The CDR3 DNA sequence: TGTGCCAGCAGTATTCTGGAGACCCAGTACTTC. Amino acid sequence: CASSILETQYF.

The chain links TRBV5-1 to TRBJ2-3; 8 positions match TRBD1. Trimming removed 0 bases from V and 3 bases from J; junction bases left unmatched: 6. The CDR3 has 16 amino acids. The germline CDR1 and CDR2 sequences are SGHRS and YFSETQ. The DNA for the CDR3 is TGCGCCAGCAGCTTGGGAGCTGGGACAGGAACAGATACGCAGTATTTT. Translating gives CASSLGAGTGTDTQYF.

The chain uses TRBV9 and TRBJ2-4; 10 bases are shared with TRBD2. With V trimmed by 0 bases and J by 0 bases, 12 bases remained unmatched. The V gene's germline CDR1 is SGDLS and CDR2 YYNGEE. CDR3 length: 20 residues. In nucleotides, the CDR3 is TGTGCCAGCAGCGTAGTGAAGGTCCCTAGCGGGAGAGAAGCCAAAAACATTCAGTACTTC. Amino acids: CASSVVKVPSGREAKNIQYF.

The V call is TRBV2, the J call TRBJ1-6; the match to TRBD1 covers 8 bases. The V and J ends lost 3 bases and 0 bases, in that order; junction bases with no gene match: 4. This CDR3 spans 17 amino acids. Germline CDR1 is SNHLY and CDR2 is FYNNEI. Written as DNA, the CDR3 is TGTGCCAGCAGTGACGACAGGGGCAGCTCCTATAATTCACCCCTCCACTTT. Residues: CASSDDRGSSYNSPLHF.

The CDR3 DNA is TGTGCCAGCAGCTTGTCGAGGGCGTCTGGGGCCAACGTCCTGACTTTC. It yields the protein CASSLSRASGANVLTF. The chain uses TRBV5-6 and TRBJ2-6; D possibly corresponds to TRBD2 (5 bases). V was pared by 1 base and J by 1 base, with 9 bases between. This CDR3 is 16 amino acids long. Germline lookup yields CDR1 SGHDT and CDR2 YYEEEE.

CDR3 DNA: TGTGCCAGCAGAGGACAGGGAAGTCAGCCCCAGCATTTT. Amino acid sequence: CASRGQGSQPQHF. The chain couples TRBV2 to TRBJ1-5, with 8 bases matching TRBD1. CDR1 is SNHLY, CDR2 FYNNEI, per germline. This CDR3 is 13 amino acids long. V gave up 6 bases and J gave up 6 bases; unmatched junction bases: 4.

This chain uses TRBV2 with TRBJ1-3, with TRBD1 identical over 7 bases. V dropped 6 bases and J dropped 4; count of bases not matched to a gene: 9. The CDR3 is 15 amino acids. Germline CDR1 reads SNHLY; CDR2 reads FYNNEI. The CDR3 is CASRRQGDLGNTIYF. The CDR3, as DNA: TGTGCCAGCAGGCGGCAGGGGGACCTAGGAAACACCATATATTTT. The complete variable domain, with remaining parts taken from reference TRBV2 and TRBJ1-3, reads EPEVTQTPSHQVTQMGQEVILRCVPISNHLYFYWYRQILGQKVEFLVSFYNNEISEKSEIFDDQFSVERPDGSNFTLKIRSTKLEDSAMYFCASRRQGDLGNTIYFGEGSWLTVV.

The rearrangement joins TRBV4-3 to TRBJ2-1; tentatively, D is TRBD2 (6 bases). This CDR3 is 13 amino acids long. Germline lookup yields CDR1 LGHNA and CDR2 YSLEER. V lost 4 bases, J lost 7 bases, and 11 bases lay in between. CDR3 sequence (DNA): TGCGCCAGCAGCCCCCCGGAGGGTAATGAGCAGTTCTTC. Translating it yields CASSPPEGNEQFF.

V is TRBV7-9 and J is TRBJ1-2; D is possibly TRBD1 (5 bases). The CDR3 is 19 amino acids. Per germline, CDR1 SEHNR and CDR2 FQNEAQ (reference sequence). The V end lost 5 bases, the J end lost 4 bases, and 29 bases lay between the germline ends. The CDR3 DNA sequence: TGTGCCAGCAGCCGCCGTACGAACCACCCAGGGATTAGAAGCTATGGCTACACCTTC. As protein: CASSRRTNHPGIRSYGYTF.

The rearrangement joins TRBV19 to TRBJ1-4; D unresolved. Germline CDR1 is LNHDA and CDR2 is SQIVND (reference sequence). Trimming pared 7 bases from V and 5 bases from J, leaving 17 bases between. The length of the CDR3 is 15 residues. CDR3 sequence (DNA): TGTGCCAGTACCCGGTACTCCGGGGAAAATGAAAAACTGTTTTTT. Its protein is CASTRYSGENEKLFF. Looking up the rest from reference TRBV19 and TRBJ1-4 gives the full variable domain: DGGITQSPKYLFRKEGQNVTLSCEQNLNHDAMYWYRQDPGQGLRLIYYSQIVNDFQKGDIAEGYSVSREKKESFPLTVTSAQKNPTAFYLCASTRYSGENEKLFFGSGTQLSVL.

The J gene is TRBJ1-4, the V gene TRBV9; 7 bases line up with TRBD1. The V segment lost 0 bases and the J segment 3 bases; nucleotides outside the gene matches: 11. The CDR3 extends over 18 amino acids. Germline CDR1 SGDLS, CDR2 YYNGEE. The CDR3 DNA is TGTGCCAGCAGCGTAGATTTAGGGGGCGGCGGGGCTAATGAAAAACTGTTTTTT. Translation: CASSVDLGGGGANEKLFF.

J is TRBJ2-3 and V is TRBV24-1; TRBD2 matches 10 bases. V lost 2 bases to trimming and J lost 2 bases; unmatched junction nucleotides: 3. The CDR3 length is 16 residues. Germline assignment: CDR1 KGHDR and CDR2 SFDVKD. CDR3 residues: CATSDSLAGNTDTQYF. The CDR3 nucleotides read TGTGCCACCAGTGATTCACTAGCGGGGAACACAGATACGCAGTATTTT.

The V call is TRBV11-2, the J call TRBJ1-3; 7 nucleotides line up with TRBD1. V dropped 8 bases and J dropped 4; count of bases not matched to a gene: 5. The CDR3 contains 13 residues. Germline lookup yields CDR1 SGHAT and CDR2 FQNNGV. This CDR3 is CASQTGAGNTIYF. CDR3 DNA sequence: TGTGCCAGCCAAACAGGGGCCGGAAACACCATATATTTT.

V gene TRBV2 combines with J gene TRBJ2-7, with 7 bases that match TRBD2. Germline values: CDR1 SNHLY, CDR2 FYNNEI. This CDR3 is 14 amino acids long. The J segment lost 5 bases and the V segment lost 3 bases, leaving 7 bases of the junction unmatched. The CDR3, as DNA: TGTGCCAGCAGTGACCCAGCGGGGCGCAACGAGCAGTACTTC. This gives the protein CASSDPAGRNEQYF.